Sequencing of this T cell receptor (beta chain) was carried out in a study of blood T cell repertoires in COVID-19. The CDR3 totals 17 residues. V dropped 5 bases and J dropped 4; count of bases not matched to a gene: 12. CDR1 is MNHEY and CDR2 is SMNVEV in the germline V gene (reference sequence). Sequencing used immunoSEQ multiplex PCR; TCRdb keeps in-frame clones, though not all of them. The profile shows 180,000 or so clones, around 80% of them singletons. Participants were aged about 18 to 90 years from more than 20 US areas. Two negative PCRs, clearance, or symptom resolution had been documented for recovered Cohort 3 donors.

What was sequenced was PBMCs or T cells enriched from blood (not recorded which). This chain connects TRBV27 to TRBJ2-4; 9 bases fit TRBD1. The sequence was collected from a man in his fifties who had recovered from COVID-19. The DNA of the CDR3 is TGTGCCAGCAGTCGAAGGGACAGGGCGATGGTGAAAAACATTCAGTACTTC. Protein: CASSRRDRAMVKNIQYF.